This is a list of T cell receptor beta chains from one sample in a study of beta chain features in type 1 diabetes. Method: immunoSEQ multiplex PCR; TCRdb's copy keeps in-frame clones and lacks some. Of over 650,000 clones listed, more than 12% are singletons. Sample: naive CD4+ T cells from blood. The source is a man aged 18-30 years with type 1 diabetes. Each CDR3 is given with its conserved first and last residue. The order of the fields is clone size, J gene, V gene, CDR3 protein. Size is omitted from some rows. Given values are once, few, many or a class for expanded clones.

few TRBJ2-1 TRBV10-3 CAISESGESEQFF
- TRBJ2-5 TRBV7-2 CASSRGGEETQYF
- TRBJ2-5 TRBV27 CASRQLAGGQETQYF
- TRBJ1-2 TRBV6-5 CASSYLSGNGYTF
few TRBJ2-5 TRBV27 CASSLSPGGLQETQYF
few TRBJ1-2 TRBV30 CAWSVGNSYGYTF
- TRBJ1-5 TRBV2 CASSGDSGQPQHF
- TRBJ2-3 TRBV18 CASSPPLAHTDTQYF
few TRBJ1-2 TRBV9 CASSVGPLRNYGYTF
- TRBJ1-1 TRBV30 CAWKRENTEAFF
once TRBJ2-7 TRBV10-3 CAISESPLRAVEGYEQYF
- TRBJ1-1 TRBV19 CASFFGAMNTEAFF
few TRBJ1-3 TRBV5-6 CASSLLVENTGNTIYF
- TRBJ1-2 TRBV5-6 CASSFSRLGYTF
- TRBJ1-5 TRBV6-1 CASSEEGRNNQPQHF
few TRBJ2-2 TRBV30 CAQGQGAVGELFF
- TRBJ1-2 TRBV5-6 CASSIPTGDYGYTF